Listed here is a single T cell receptor (beta chain). This record comes from a study of cytomegalovirus exposure and HLA in healthy donors. The study ran its PCR with 60 Vbeta and 13 Jbeta primers. TCRdb keeps only in-frame clones here, not all; method: immunoSEQ multiplex PCR. The table includes 90,000 to 95,000 clones, over 70% detected once. Sequencing was done on a sample of PBMCs. The receptor was derived from a girl aged 2 to 9 in good health and CMV-seropositive.

CDR3 coding DNA: TGTGCCATCAGGACCGGCGGGTCTAGCGGGAGCCGGGAGCAGTTCTTC. Protein sequence: CAIRTGGSSGSREQFF. The chain joins TRBV10-3 to TRBJ2-1; 10 nucleotides agree with TRBD2. The CDR3 consists of 16 residues. The germline V gene encodes CDR1 ENHRY and CDR2 SYGVKD. The junction had 15 bases not matched to a gene; V was cut back by 6 bases and J by 10 bases.